The 12 T cell receptor beta chains reported below all come from one sample, sequenced in a study of OX40 agonist ivuxolimab in advanced cancers. Only in-frame clones appear in the TCRdb table, and some are missing; sequencing was by immunoSEQ multiplex PCR. The sample holds 42,000 or so clones, over 65% seen once. Sequenced here: CD4+ or CD8+ T cells sorted from blood, sampled in a trial of the OX40 agonist ivuxolimab. The origin of the receptors is an adult with an advanced solid tumor such as melanoma, head and neck, liver or kidney cancer.

The gene calls are TRBV11-3 and TRBJ2-2; D is tentatively TRBD1 or TRBD2 (5 bases each). Trimming shortened V by 5 bases and J by 6 bases, and 19 bases separated the two germline ends. CDR1 is SGHNT, CDR2 YENEEA, per germline. CDR3 length: 16 amino acids. The CDR3 sequence: CASSPPTGRDAGELFF. The DNA of the CDR3 is TGTGCCAGCAGCCCCCCGACGGGGCGTGATGCCGGGGAGCTGTTTTTT. Using reference TRBV11-3 and TRBJ2-2 for the parts outside the CDR3, the full variable domain is EAGVVQSPRYKIIEKKQPVAFWCNPISGHNTLYWYLQNLGQGPELLIRYENEEAVDDSQLPKDRFSAERLKGVDSTLKIQPAELGDSAVYLCASSPPTGRDAGELFFGEGSRLTVL.

The J gene is TRBJ2-7, the V gene TRBV7-9; 8 nucleotides agree with TRBD2. CDR1 SEHNR and CDR2 FQNEAQ come from the germline V gene (reference sequence). V gave up 4 bases and J gave up 5 bases; unmatched junction bases: 7. The CDR3 consists of 14 residues. CDR3 in amino acids: CASSSLRGGDEQYF. In nucleotides, the CDR3 is TGTGCCAGCAGCTCTCTCCGGGGGGGAGACGAGCAGTACTTC.

The CDR3 sequence: CASSYPPGTPDTQYF. The CDR3 DNA follows: TGTGCCAGCAGTTACCCCCCGGGGACCCCAGATACGCAGTATTTT. The V and J genes are TRBV6-5 and TRBJ2-3; TRBD1 or TRBD2 may be the D gene (5 bases each). Trimming took off 2 bases at V and 4 bases at J, with 13 bases between the two ends. The CDR3 totals 15 residues. Germline CDR1 and CDR2: MNHEY and SVGAGI.

In this sample, this clone turned up once. The genes are TRBV28 and TRBJ2-7, with 10 bases identical to TRBD2. The CDR3 is 15 residues long. Germline V gene data show CDR1 as MDHEN and CDR2 as SYDVKM. V lost 1 base to trimming and J lost 3 bases; unmatched junction nucleotides: 3. The DNA for the CDR3 is TGTGCCAGCAGTTTATTACTAGCGGGAAACTACGAGCAGTACTTC. Protein sequence: CASSLLLAGNYEQYF. The variable domain in full, completed from reference TRBV28 and TRBJ2-7, reads DVKVTQSSRYLVKRTGEKVFLECVQDMDHENMFWYRQDPGLGLRLIYFSYDVKMKEKGDIPEGYSVSREKKERFSLILESASTNQTSMYLCASSLLLAGNYEQYFGPGTRLTVT.

V gene TRBV18 combines with J gene TRBJ2-2; D is perhaps TRBD1 (6 bases). Germline loops: CDR1 KGHSH, CDR2 LQKENI. This CDR3 is 15 amino acids long. The V end lost 0 bases, the J end lost 7 bases, and 12 bases lay between the germline ends. The CDR3 loop is CASSPPGQAIGELFF. The DNA for the CDR3 is TGTGCCAGCTCACCACCGGGACAAGCTATCGGGGAGCTGTTTTTT.

The J gene is TRBJ2-7, the V gene TRBV2; D may be TRBD2 (6 bases). Germline loops: CDR1 SNHLY, CDR2 FYNNEI. The CDR3 runs 15 residues. Trimming removed 8 bases from V and 4 bases from J, with 21 bases in between. This CDR3 reads CASGRLGLDGYEQYF. The CDR3 DNA is TGTGCCAGCGGACGGCTGGGACTCGACGGGTACGAGCAGTACTTC.

The CDR3 spells CASSPWDRANYGYTF. The CDR3 DNA reads as TGTGCCAGCAGTCCCTGGGACAGGGCTAACTATGGCTACACCTTC. The J gene is TRBJ1-2, the V gene TRBV27, with 9 bases that match TRBD1. Per the germline V gene, CDR1 is MNHEY and CDR2 is SMNVEV (reference sequence). The CDR3 extends over 15 amino acids. With 5 bases clipped from V and 0 bases from J, the junction kept 4 bases outside the gene matches.

The table lists this clone with a few counts. V usage is TRBV4-1 and J usage is TRBJ2-7; 11 nucleotides match TRBD1. Germline CDR1 reads MGHRA; CDR2 reads YSYEKL. The trim removed 5 bases at V and 2 bases at J, leaving 8 bases unmatched. The CDR3 consists of 16 residues. The chain's CDR3 is CASSVRTDRGPYEQYF. Here the CDR3 DNA reads TGCGCCAGCAGCGTCCGCACGGACAGGGGGCCCTACGAGCAGTACTTC.

The V and J genes are TRBV21-1 and TRBJ2-7. TRBV21-1 is termed a pseudogene. The CDR3 has 18 amino acids. The CDR3 here is CASSPRTAGTEVSYEQYF. The CDR3 DNA reads TGTGCCAGCAGCCCCCGGACAGCCGGGACTGAAGTTTCCTACGAGCAGTACTTC.

The J gene is TRBJ2-3, the V gene TRBV27, with 11 bases identical to TRBD2. With V trimmed by 2 bases and J by 0 bases, 1 base remained unmatched. CDR1 is MNHEY, CDR2 SMNVEV, per germline (reference sequence). The CDR3 length is 16 residues. The DNA of the CDR3 is TGTGCCAGCAGTTTAGGGACTAGCGGTAGCACAGATACGCAGTATTTT. Translating gives CASSLGTSGSTDTQYF.

The chain couples TRBV13 to TRBJ2-5; 7 positions agree with TRBD1. After removal of 4 bases from V and 5 bases from J, the junction contained 10 bases not matched to a gene. Germline values: CDR1 PRHDT, CDR2 FYEKMQ (reference sequence). The CDR3 is made up of 15 amino acids. This CDR3 is CASSSRQGSWETQYF. In nucleotides, the CDR3 is TGTGCCAGCAGCTCCCGACAGGGAAGCTGGGAGACCCAGTACTTC.

This chain joins TRBV4-2 and TRBJ1-1; 9 positions match TRBD1. The length of the CDR3 is 14 residues. V shed 7 bases and J 6 bases; nucleotides not matched to a gene: 9. Germline V gives CDR1 LGHNA, CDR2 YNFKEQ. The CDR3 nucleotides are TGTGCCAGCAACGACCTACAGGGGGCGGCTGAAGCTTTCTTT. Residues: CASNDLQGAAEAFF.